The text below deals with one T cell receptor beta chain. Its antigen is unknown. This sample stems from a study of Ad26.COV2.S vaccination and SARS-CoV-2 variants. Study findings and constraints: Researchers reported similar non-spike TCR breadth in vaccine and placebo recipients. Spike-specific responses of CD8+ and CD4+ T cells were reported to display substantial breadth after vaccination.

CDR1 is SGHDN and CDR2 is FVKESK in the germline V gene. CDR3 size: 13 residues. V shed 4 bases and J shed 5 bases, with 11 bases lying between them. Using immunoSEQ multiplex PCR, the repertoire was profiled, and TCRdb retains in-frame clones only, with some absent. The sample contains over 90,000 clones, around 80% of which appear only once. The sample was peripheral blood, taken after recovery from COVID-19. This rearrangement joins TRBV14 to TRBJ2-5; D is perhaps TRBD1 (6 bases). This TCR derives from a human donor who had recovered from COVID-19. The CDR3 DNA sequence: TGTGCCAGCAGCCCAACAGGGTTGGAGACCCAGTACTTC. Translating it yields CASSPTGLETQYF. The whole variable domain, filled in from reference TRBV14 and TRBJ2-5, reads EAGVTQFPSHSVIEKGQTVTLRCDPISGHDNLYWYRRVMGKEIKFLLHFVKESKQDESGMPNNRFLAERTGGTYSTLKVQPAELEDSGVYFCASSPTGLETQYFGPGTRLLVL.